The 27 T cell receptor beta chains listed next were all sequenced from one sample in a study of T cell repertoires in cytomegalovirus infection. MiXCR was run by TCRdb on the reads, yielding one entry per CDR3 protein. The table records 740,000 or so distinct CDR3 sequences, less than 40% of them present only once. Sequencing input: PBMCs. All receptors derive from a human donor in good health (CMV status not recorded). Some clones in this sample may be carry-over from other donors' samples.

V usage is TRBV11-2 and J usage is TRBJ2-5; possibly TRBD2 for D (6 bases). The CDR3 loop spans 16 amino acids. Germline lookup yields CDR1 SGHAT and CDR2 FQNNGV. V was trimmed by 4 bases and J by 2 bases, leaving 17 bases between them. CDR3 in amino acids: CASSSPRVGGQETQYF. The CDR3 DNA sequence: TGTGCCAGCAGCTCCCCCAGGGTGGGGGGTCAAGAGACCCAGTACTTC. Together with reference TRBV11-2 and TRBJ2-5, the CDR3 gives the full variable domain: EAGVAQSPRYKIIEKRQSVAFWCNPISGHATLYWYQQILGQGPKLLIQFQNNGVVDDSQLPKDRFSAERLKGVDSTLKIQPAKLEDSAVYLCASSSPRVGGQETQYFGPGTRLLVL.

This CDR3 reads CSARKMDQPQHF. The CDR3 DNA reads as TGCAGTGCTAGGAAGATGGATCAGCCCCAGCATTTT. The chain employs TRBV20-1 and TRBJ1-5; D remains unclear. V was pared by 3 bases and J by 5 bases, with 8 bases between. CDR1 and CDR2 (germline): DFQATT, SNEGSKA (reference sequence). The CDR3 sequence is 12 residues long.

The chain has TRBV7-2 and TRBJ1-6; a possible D gene is TRBD1 (6 bases). The germline CDR1 and CDR2 sequences are SGHTA and FQGNSA. The V gene lost 2 bases and the J gene lost 4 bases, with 12 bases spanning the gap. The CDR3 sequence is 16 residues long. The CDR3 coding sequence is TGTGCCAGCAGCTTATCGGGGGCAGGTTATAATTCACCCCTCCACTTT. Amino acid sequence: CASSLSGAGYNSPLHF.

The chain links TRBV28 to TRBJ2-7; 9 bases line up with TRBD2. Germline CDR1 and CDR2: MDHEN and SYDVKM. CDR3 length: 18 residues. V was pared by 5 bases and J by 3 bases, with 17 bases of the junction left unmatched. In DNA form, the CDR3 reads TGTGCCAGCAGTCGCCCCGTCAGGGAGCGGGGGGCGCACTACGAGCAGTACTTC. Translation: CASSRPVRERGAHYEQYF.

This clonotype was detected only a few times. V usage is TRBV12-3 or TRBV12-4 and J usage is TRBJ1-6; D not resolved. V was shortened by 3 bases and J by 7 bases, with 10 bases between the two germline ends. The CDR3 length is 14 residues. DNA for the CDR3: TGTGCCAGCAGTTTCAGACCGGGGAATTCACCCCTCCACTTT. The encoded protein is CASSFRPGNSPLHF.

The V call is TRBV27, the J call TRBJ2-1, with TRBD1 as a possible D gene (5 bases). The germline gives CDR1 MNHEY, CDR2 SMNVEV (reference sequence). Between the trimmed V and J ends, which lost 5 bases and 4 bases, there was a span of 18 bases. This CDR3 spans 16 amino acids. CDR3 in DNA: TGTGCCAGCAGTCCGTGGGGCCAGGATTCTTACAATGAGCAGTTCTTC. Amino acids: CASSPWGQDSYNEQFF.

The genes are TRBV15 and TRBJ2-7; D not certain. The CDR3 runs to 16 residues. Trimming left V 0 bases short and J 3 bases short, with 15 bases between. Germline CDR1 reads LNHNV; CDR2 reads YYDKDF (reference sequence). CDR3 nucleotides: TGTGCCACCAGCAGAGATCCGCGACATATCCTCTACGAGCAGTACTTC. Its protein is CATSRDPRHILYEQYF.

The CDR3 region has the DNA TGTGCCAGCAGCCTCCCGAGGGGCAACTATGGCTACACCTTC. Residues: CASSLPRGNYGYTF. The chain employs TRBV7-9 and TRBJ1-2, with a weak D call TRBD1 (5 bases). Germline CDR1 and CDR2: SEHNR and FQNEAQ (reference sequence). The CDR3 is made up of 14 amino acids. V lost 5 bases to trimming and J lost 2 bases, with 12 bases between them.

This clonotype has ten or more counts. The chain recombines TRBV28 with TRBJ1-5; D perhaps matches TRBD1 (6 bases). CDR1 is MDHEN, CDR2 SYDVKM, per germline. The V gene lost 5 bases and the J gene lost 1 base, with 9 bases spanning the gap. This CDR3 is 14 amino acids long. The CDR3 region is CASSKGGSNQPQHF. CDR3 bases: TGTGCCAGCAGTAAAGGGGGGAGCAATCAGCCCCAGCATTTT.

The chain uses TRBV6-1 and TRBJ1-4; D not certain. The CDR3 consists of 14 residues. From germline, CDR1 is MNHNS and CDR2 SASEGT. V shed 7 bases and J shed 3 bases, with 12 bases lying between them. In nucleotides, the CDR3 is TGTGCCAGCAATACGGGGTCTGCTAATGAAAAACTGTTTTTT. The encoded protein is CASNTGSANEKLFF.

This clonotype was observed a handful of times. This chain connects TRBV11-2 to TRBJ1-5, with D perhaps TRBD1 (5 bases). Between the trimmed V and J ends, which lost 5 bases and 6 bases, there was a span of 14 bases. Germline values: CDR1 SGHAT, CDR2 FQNNGV. This CDR3 region has 14 residues. In DNA, the CDR3 is TGTGCCAGCAGCCCCGCAGGGAGGGGTCAGCCCCAGCATTTT. This translates into CASSPAGRGQPQHF.

This rearrangement joins TRBV12-3 or TRBV12-4 to TRBJ1-5, with D perhaps TRBD1 (5 bases). V was trimmed by 6 bases and J by 1 base, leaving 19 bases between them. The length of the CDR3 is 17 residues. CDR3 in amino acids: CASRPQRDSLSNQPQHF. Here the CDR3 DNA reads TGTGCCAGCAGACCACAACGGGACTCCCTGAGCAATCAGCCCCAGCATTTT.

The V gene is TRBV27, the J gene TRBJ2-6; unclear D gene. Between the trimmed V and J ends, which lost 5 bases and 3 bases, there was a span of 5 bases. The CDR3 sequence is 13 residues long. Germline-derived CDR1 and CDR2 are MNHEY and SMNVEV (reference sequence). The CDR3 region is CASSGDGANVLTF. The CDR3 nucleotides read TGTGCCAGCAGTGGCGATGGGGCCAACGTCCTGACTTTC. The full variable domain, completed using reference TRBV27 and TRBJ2-6, is EAQVTQNPRYLITVTGKKLTVTCSQNMNHEYMSWYRQDPGLGLRQIYYSMNVEVTDKGDVPEGYKVSRKEKRNFPLILESPSPNQTSLYFCASSGDGANVLTFGAGSRLTVL.

The rearrangement joins TRBV7-2 to TRBJ2-1, with D perhaps matching TRBD2 (6 bases). Germline CDR1 reads SGHTA; CDR2 reads FQGNSA. This CDR3 region has 17 residues. Between the trimmed V and J ends, which lost 4 bases and 0 bases, there was a span of 16 bases. The DNA for the CDR3 is TGTGCCAGCAGCTCCCTTAGCGGATTGAGCTCCTACAATGAGCAGTTCTTC. Translation: CASSSLSGLSSYNEQFF. Using reference TRBV7-2 and TRBJ2-1 for the parts outside the CDR3, the full variable domain is GAGVSQSPSNKVTEKGKDVELRCDPISGHTALYWYRQSLGQGLEFLIYFQGNSAPDKSGLPSDRFSAERTGGSVSTLTIQRTQQEDSAVYLCASSSLSGLSSYNEQFFGPGTRLTVL.

The chain couples TRBV12-3 or TRBV12-4 to TRBJ2-2, with 8 nucleotides matching TRBD2. V trimming: 4 bases; J trimming: 8 bases; junction bases outside the gene matches: 12. The CDR3 consists of 16 residues. CDR3 residues: CASSSEAAGVGGELFF. CDR3 nucleotide sequence: TGTGCCAGCAGTTCCGAGGCAGCGGGAGTGGGAGGGGAGCTGTTTTTT.

The CDR3 here is CASSQAGGVDTQYF. The CDR3 DNA reads as TGCGCCAGCAGCCAAGCGGGGGGGGTGGATACGCAGTATTTT. The rearrangement links TRBV4-1 to TRBJ2-3; 8 bases agree with TRBD2. The V and J ends lost 1 base and 6 bases, in that order; junction bases with no gene match: 3. This CDR3 comprises 14 residues. CDR1 and CDR2 (germline): MGHRA, YSYEKL.

The sample holds one count of this clonotype. The chain recombines TRBV19 with TRBJ1-5; weak D call: TRBD1 (6 bases). The CDR3 totals 16 residues. The germline V gene encodes CDR1 LNHDA and CDR2 SQIVND (reference sequence). V was cut by 4 bases and J by 3 bases, with 16 bases left in between. The CDR3 reads CASSTYPWTVNQPQHF. The DNA for the CDR3 is TGTGCCAGTAGTACTTACCCCTGGACAGTCAATCAGCCCCAGCATTTT.

This clonotype occurred a few times. This chain links TRBV15 with TRBJ1-3; D is unclear. Looked up from germline, CDR1 is LNHNV and CDR2 is YYDKDF (reference sequence). V was cut by 1 base and J by 0 bases, with 7 bases left in between. The CDR3 covers 15 residues. DNA for the CDR3: TGTGCCACCAGCAGAGCAAAGACCTCTGGAAACACCATATATTTT. This sequence encodes CATSRAKTSGNTIYF.

Of note for this clonotype: Sequence at one end of the junction differs from germline and may be a read error. The chain carries TRBV4-1 and TRBJ2-1, with 7 bases fitting TRBD2. This CDR3 region has 17 residues. Looked up from germline, CDR1 is MGHRA and CDR2 is YSYEKL. In DNA form, the CDR3 reads TGCGCCAGCATCCAATTCGCGGGAGAGCGCACCTACAATGAGCAGTTCTTC. Amino acid sequence: CASIQFAGERTYNEQFF.

J is TRBJ1-1 and V is TRBV27; TRBD1 is a possible D gene (6 bases). V lost 6 bases and J lost 3, with 23 bases in between. CDR1 and CDR2 (germline): MNHEY, SMNVEV (reference sequence). The CDR3 is made up of 17 amino acids. CDR3 nucleotide sequence: TGTGCCAGCAGCTCCGACCGGTTAAAGGGGGAGGACACTGAAGCTTTCTTT. It is translated as CASSSDRLKGEDTEAFF.

V usage is TRBV20-1 and J usage is TRBJ1-1; no clear D gene. With 5 bases removed from V and 0 bases from J, the gap between germline ends came to 13 bases. This CDR3 region has 14 residues. Looked up from germline, CDR1 is DFQATT and CDR2 is SNEGSKA (reference sequence). CDR3 sequence reads: CSALRGVVNTEAFF. The CDR3 nucleotides are TGCAGTGCTCTACGAGGAGTGGTGAACACTGAAGCTTTCTTT.

The chain joins TRBV7-2 to TRBJ2-2; D not certain. Trimming removed 1 base at V and 9 bases at J, with 6 bases between. This CDR3 contains 12 residues. Germline values: CDR1 SGHTA, CDR2 FQGNSA. In nucleotides, the CDR3 is TGTGCCAGCAGCTTAGGAGTCAGGGAGCTGTTTTTT. Translating it yields CASSLGVRELFF.

Regarding this clonotype: One end of the junction is discordant with germline, which a read error may explain. This chain uses TRBV7-6 with TRBJ1-5; maybe TRBD1 (5 bases). This CDR3 contains 15 residues. CDR1 SGHVS and CDR2 FNYEAQ come from the germline V gene. CDR3: CPSSLEAGWNQPQHF. In DNA form, the CDR3 reads TGTCCCAGCAGCTTAGAGGCAGGGTGGAATCAGCCCCAGCATTTT.

This clonotype has a handful of counts. The J gene is TRBJ2-7, the V gene TRBV28, with TRBD1 identical over 7 bases. This CDR3 contains 15 residues. Germline CDR1 is MDHEN and CDR2 is SYDVKM. J gave up 2 bases and V 5 bases, and 9 bases lay outside the gene matches. The CDR3 DNA sequence: TGTGCCAGCAGTCCGCCGGGACAGCGAGCCTACGAGCAGTACTTC. It is translated as CASSPPGQRAYEQYF.

This chain uses TRBV15 with TRBJ2-2; 11 nucleotides line up with TRBD1. Germline CDR1 reads LNHNV; CDR2 reads YYDKDF (reference sequence). V shed 5 bases and J 5 bases; nucleotides not matched to a gene: 4. The CDR3 sequence is 15 residues long. The CDR3: CATSFRDRGTGELFF. DNA for the CDR3: TGTGCCACCAGCTTCCGGGACAGGGGGACCGGGGAGCTGTTTTTT. Complete variable domain (other parts from reference TRBV15 and TRBJ2-2): DAMVIQNPRYQVTQFGKPVTLSCSQTLNHNVMYWYQQKSSQAPKLLFHYYDKDFNNEADTPDNFQSRRPNTSFCFLDIRSPGLGDTAMYLCATSFRDRGTGELFFGEGSRLTVL.

This clonotype occurred a few times. The chain joins TRBV6-5 to TRBJ1-6; D remains ambiguous. Per germline, CDR1 MNHEY and CDR2 SVGAGI. This CDR3 contains 13 residues. V shed 0 bases and J shed 8 bases, with 5 bases lying between them. In DNA form, the CDR3 reads TGTGCCAGCAGTTACTCGCGGGATTCACCCCTCCACTTT. Residues: CASSYSRDSPLHF.

There are a few counts of this clonotype. V usage is TRBV10-3 and J usage is TRBJ2-5, with 9 bases lining up with TRBD2. Germline lookup yields CDR1 ENHRY and CDR2 SYGVKD. The CDR3 has 19 amino acids. Trimming removed 4 bases from V and 3 bases from J; junction bases left unmatched: 18. The CDR3 sequence: CAISGVPLSGSSKEETQYF. CDR3 in DNA: TGTGCCATCAGTGGGGTCCCGCTTAGCGGGAGTTCAAAGGAAGAGACCCAGTACTTC.